This T cell receptor (beta chain) was found in a study of beta chain bispecific antibodies for T cell cancers. Study at large: HPB-ALL carried surface TRBV5-5, while Jurkat carried TRBV12-3. General study points: The TRBV12-3 share of total TRBV signal fell around 99% after anti-TRBV12 rather than anti-CD19 exposure. Most targeted TRBV signal came from the leukemia cell line cells, not normal T cells.

A single record per CDR3 protein comes from TCRdb applying MiXCR to the 5' RACE reads. The sample has about 20,000 distinct CDR3 sequences, 2% to 2.5% seen once. Trimming at V came to 4 bases and at J to 0 bases, leaving 4 bases not matched to a gene. The length of the CDR3 is 16 residues. The germline V gene encodes CDR1 SGDLS and CDR2 YYNGEE. This clonotype occurred many times. The antigen remains undetermined. Blood mononuclear cells were expanded for 2 to 3 days using either OKT3 anti-CD3 antibody or CD3/CD28 beads. V usage is TRBV9 and J usage is TRBJ2-1; the match to TRBD1 covers 10 bases. The TCR was taken from a human donor in good health. Some clones in this sample may be carry-over from other donors' samples. This specimen consisted of healthy donor T cells cultured with leukemia cells, obtained from a culture containing a bispecific antibody targeting TCR Vbeta12. Written as DNA, the CDR3 is TGTGCCAGCAGCCCGTGGACAGGGGGCTCCTACAATGAGCAGTTCTTC. Encoded protein: CASSPWTGGSYNEQFF.